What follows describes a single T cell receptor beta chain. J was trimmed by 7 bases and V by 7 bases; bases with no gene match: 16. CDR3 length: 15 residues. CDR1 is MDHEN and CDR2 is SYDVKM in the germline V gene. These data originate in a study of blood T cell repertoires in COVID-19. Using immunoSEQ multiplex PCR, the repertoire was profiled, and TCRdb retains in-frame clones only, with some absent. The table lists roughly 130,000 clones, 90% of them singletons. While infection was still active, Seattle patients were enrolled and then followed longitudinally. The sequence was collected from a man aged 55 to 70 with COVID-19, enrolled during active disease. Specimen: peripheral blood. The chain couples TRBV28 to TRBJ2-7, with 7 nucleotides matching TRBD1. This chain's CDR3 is CASISSYRDRKEQYF. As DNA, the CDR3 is TGTGCCAGCATCTCCTCCTACCGGGACAGAAAGGAGCAGTACTTC.